The rows below give T cell receptor beta chains drawn from one sample of a study of vaccination effects on CD4 cells after COVID-19. Sequenced by immunoSEQ multiplex PCR; TCRdb stores in-frame clones only, minus some. This sample has roughly 50,000 clones, with more than 70% found just once. The antigens of these receptors remain unknown. The sequences come from CD4+ T cells from PBMCs cultured with HCoV-OC43 spike peptides, collected before COVID-19 vaccination. Receptor source: a human donor who received a COVID-19 vaccine. CDR3s include the opening cysteine and the closing phenylalanine or tryptophan. A D gene is named only where the DNA matches it firmly. Clone size is shown for a subset of rows, as once, few, many or a class of expanded clone.

TRBD2,.,TRBV19,TRBJ2-5,TGTGCCAGTAAGCAGAGCGGGGGAGCAGAAGAGACCCAGTACTTC,CASKQSGGAEETQYF
TRBD2,.,TRBV10-3,TRBJ2-5,TGTGCCATCAGTCCTAGCGGATCGTACCAAGAGACCCAGTACTTC,CAISPSGSYQETQYF
.,.,TRBV12-3/TRBV12-4,TRBJ1-2,TGTGCCAGCAGTCACACAGAGGGGTATGGCTACACCTTC,CASSHTEGYGYTF
.,few,TRBV15,TRBJ1-6,TGTGCCACCAGCAGAGATCTCTTTGCTGGCTCACCCCTCCACTTT,CATSRDLFAGSPLHF
.,.,TRBV21-1,TRBJ2-1,TGTGCCAGCAGCAACCGGGACAGGGGATACAATGAGCAGTTCTTC,CASSNRDRGYNEQFF
.,.,TRBV2,TRBJ1-5,TGTGCCAGCACGTATCTCGGAGCTCAGCCCCAGCATTTT,CASTYLGAQPQHF
TRBD1,.,TRBV25-1,TRBJ2-3,TGTGCCAGCAGTGAATTGACAGGGGGCACAGATACGCAGTATTTT,CASSELTGGTDTQYF
.,.,TRBV27,TRBJ2-6,TGTGCCAGCAACACAAGAGGTGCCGGGGCCAACGTCCTGACTTTC,CASNTRGAGANVLTF
.,.,TRBV7-2,TRBJ2-5,TGTGCCAGCGGACTGATGAGCGGAGCCCAAGAGACCCAGTACTTC,CASGLMSGAQETQYF
TRBD1,few,TRBV6-6,TRBJ1-4,TGTGCCAGCAGTAGGGACAGAGTTAATGAAAAACTGTTTTTT,CASSRDRVNEKLFF
TRBD1,.,TRBV18,TRBJ2-5,TGTGCCAGCTCACCCCTCTCTAGGGGGCCTGGAGAGACCCAGTACTTC,CASSPLSRGPGETQYF
.,.,TRBV7-2,TRBJ1-1,TGTGCCAGCAACAGTTTGAACACTGAAGCTTTCTTT,CASNSLNTEAFF
.,.,TRBV3-1/TRBV3-2,TRBJ1-2,TGTGCCAGCAGCCTGGGGACGTCTAACTATGGCTACACCTTC,CASSLGTSNYGYTF
.,.,TRBV30,TRBJ1-6,TGTGCCTGGAGTGTAACAGGCAGCTCCTATAATTCACCCCTCCACTTT,CAWSVTGSSYNSPLHF
.,.,TRBV19,TRBJ1-1,TGTGCCAGTAGTCTCCGGGGGTATTGGGGGGAGAACACTGAAGCTTTCTTT,CASSLRGYWGENTEAFF
.,.,TRBV18,TRBJ2-2,TGTGCCAGCTCACCGGGACAGAACACCGGGGAGCTGTTTTTT,CASSPGQNTGELFF